The 17 T cell receptor beta chains presented below share a single source sample, sequenced in a study of blood T cell repertoires in COVID-19. Assay: immunoSEQ multiplex PCR; the TCRdb copy retains only in-frame clones and omits some. The sample holds 90,000 to 150,000 clones, about nine tenths seen once. The sample comprised peripheral blood. Every receptor here comes from a man between 65 and 80 years old who had recovered from COVID-19.

The chain carries TRBV9 and TRBJ1-2; possible D gene TRBD1, 6 bases. V dropped 0 bases and J dropped 1 base, with 16 bases sitting between them. CDR1 SGDLS and CDR2 YYNGEE come from the germline V gene. There are 17 residues in the CDR3. DNA of the CDR3: TGTGCCAGCAGCGTAGCCAGGGGCGTTGGGCTTAACTATGGCTACACCTTC. Encoded protein: CASSVARGVGLNYGYTF.

The chain has TRBV10-1 and TRBJ2-3; perhaps TRBD2 as D (6 bases). V lost 3 bases to trimming and J lost 3 bases, with 10 bases between them. Germline V gene lookup returns CDR1 WNHNN and CDR2 SYGVQD (reference sequence). The CDR3 has 14 residues. Here the CDR3 DNA reads TGCGCCAGCAGTGATGGGGGGTTTACAGATACGCAGTATTTT. It translates to CASSDGGFTDTQYF.

The gene calls are TRBV7-9 and TRBJ2-1; 10 bases align to TRBD2. CDR3 length: 15 amino acids. Germline lookup yields CDR1 SEHNR and CDR2 FQNEAQ (reference sequence). Trimming at V came to 3 bases and at J to 7 bases, leaving 6 bases not matched to a gene. CDR3 residues: CASSFPGLAENEQFF. CDR3 DNA: TGTGCCAGCAGCTTCCCCGGACTAGCGGAAAATGAGCAGTTCTTC.

V gene TRBV24-1 combines with J gene TRBJ2-1; 7 nucleotides match TRBD1. V was pared by 4 bases and J by 0 bases, with 5 bases of the junction left unmatched. The CDR3 runs 16 residues. Germline V gives CDR1 KGHDR, CDR2 SFDVKD. CDR3 sequence reads: CATSDHRQGSYNEQFF. CDR3 sequence (DNA): TGTGCCACCAGTGACCATCGACAGGGCTCCTACAATGAGCAGTTCTTC.

This chain connects TRBV5-1 to TRBJ2-3; TRBD2 matches at 7 bases. After removal of 2 bases from V and 3 bases from J, the junction contained 3 bases not matched to a gene. Germline loops: CDR1 SGHRS, CDR2 YFSETQ. CDR3 length: 14 residues. In DNA form, the CDR3 reads TGCGCCAGCAGCTTAGAGCGGGATACAGATACGCAGTATTTT. It codes for CASSLERDTDTQYF.

In this sample, this clone turned up once. The rearrangement uses TRBV6-4 and TRBJ2-3; 9 bases line up with TRBD2. This CDR3 is built from 18 residues. Germline V gene lookup returns CDR1 MRHNA and CDR2 SNTAGT. Trimming at V came to 5 bases and at J to 4 bases, leaving 16 bases not matched to a gene. The CDR3 DNA is TGTGCCAGCAGTACCTCACCCTACGGGACTAGCATCTCAGATACGCAGTATTTT. Its translation is CASSTSPYGTSISDTQYF.

The rearrangement links TRBV27 to TRBJ2-5, with D tentatively TRBD1 (6 bases). V lost 6 bases to trimming and J lost 5 bases, with 13 bases between them. CDR1 and CDR2 (germline): MNHEY, SMNVEV (reference sequence). The CDR3 consists of 13 residues. This chain's CDR3 is CASSYDRFETQYF. CDR3 coding DNA: TGTGCCAGCAGCTATGACAGGTTTGAGACCCAGTACTTC.

The chain employs TRBV7-2 and TRBJ2-1; D perhaps matches TRBD2 (5 bases). This CDR3 comprises 16 residues. The germline gives CDR1 SGHTA, CDR2 FQGNSA. Trimming took off 5 bases at V and 0 bases at J, with 14 bases between the two ends. DNA of the CDR3: TGTGCCAGCAGCGGGCCTAGCTTATCCTCCTACAATGAGCAGTTCTTC. Translation: CASSGPSLSSYNEQFF.

The rearrangement links TRBV3-1 (or the pseudogene TRBV3-2) to TRBJ2-6; no clear D gene. CDR3 length equals 15 residues. The V end lost 4 bases, the J end lost 0 bases, and 7 bases lay between the germline ends. Germline V gene sequence: CDR1 LGHDT, CDR2 YNNKEL (reference sequence). CDR3 DNA: TGTGCCAGCAGCCCCGGCGGCTCTGGGGCCAACGTCCTGACTTTC. Amino acids: CASSPGGSGANVLTF.

The CDR3 DNA sequence: TGTGCCACCCACGCGGGGGCCGGCTACGAGCAGTACTTC. This codes for CATHAGAGYEQYF. This chain connects TRBV10-3 to TRBJ2-7; D might be TRBD2 (7 bases). Looked up from germline, CDR1 is ENHRY and CDR2 is SYGVKD. V was shortened by 10 bases and J by 3 bases, with 16 bases between the two germline ends. The CDR3 covers 13 residues.

The chain links TRBV2 to TRBJ1-5, with D uncertain. Between the trimmed V and J ends, which lost 4 bases and 2 bases, there was a span of 9 bases. Per the germline V gene, CDR1 is SNHLY and CDR2 is FYNNEI. The CDR3 extends over 14 amino acids. CDR3 sequence reads: CASSVYDGNQPQHF. The CDR3 region has the DNA TGTGCCAGCAGTGTCTATGATGGCAATCAGCCCCAGCATTTT. Looking up the rest from reference TRBV2 and TRBJ1-5 gives the full variable domain: EPEVTQTPSHQVTQMGQEVILRCVPISNHLYFYWYRQILGQKVEFLVSFYNNEISEKSEIFDDQFSVERPDGSNFTLKIRSTKLEDSAMYFCASSVYDGNQPQHFGDGTRLSIL.

The chain joins TRBV27 to TRBJ2-3; 15 bases are a match to TRBD2. The CDR3 length is 17 residues. Germline CDR1 reads MNHEY; CDR2 reads SMNVEV (reference sequence). J lost 4 bases, V lost 5 bases, and 7 bases had no gene match. CDR3 region: CASSQGLAGGWADTQYF. The DNA for the CDR3 is TGTGCCAGCAGTCAAGGACTAGCGGGAGGGTGGGCAGATACGCAGTATTTT.

The rearrangement uses TRBV5-6 and TRBJ1-2, with 7 bases fitting TRBD1. Germline assignment: CDR1 SGHDT and CDR2 YYEEEE. This CDR3 region has 14 residues. With 5 bases clipped from V and 1 base from J, the junction kept 5 bases outside the gene matches. CDR3: CASSRGTVNYGYTF. CDR3 DNA: TGTGCCAGCAGTCGCGGGACAGTTAACTATGGCTACACCTTC.

This chain connects TRBV19 to TRBJ1-6; D is possibly TRBD1 (6 bases). Germline CDR1 LNHDA, CDR2 SQIVND (reference sequence). The CDR3 loop spans 15 amino acids. V lost 5 bases and J 5 bases, leaving 13 bases between the germline ends. The CDR3 sequence is CASSPLDRDNSPLHF. CDR3 sequence (DNA): TGTGCCAGTAGTCCACTGGACAGAGATAATTCACCCCTCCACTTT. The whole variable domain, filled in from reference TRBV19 and TRBJ1-6, reads DGGITQSPKYLFRKEGQNVTLSCEQNLNHDAMYWYRQDPGQGLRLIYYSQIVNDFQKGDIAEGYSVSREKKESFPLTVTSAQKNPTAFYLCASSPLDRDNSPLHFGNGTRLTVT.

This clone is a singleton in its sample. The V gene is TRBV27, the J gene TRBJ2-7; 13 bases align to TRBD2. The CDR3 covers 17 residues. Per the germline V gene, CDR1 is MNHEY and CDR2 is SMNVEV (reference sequence). Trimming cost V 3 bases and J 0 bases; bases outside gene matches: 5. The CDR3 nucleotides read TGTGCCAGCAGTTTCAAAGGGACTAGCGGGGACTCCTACGAGCAGTACTTC. Its translation is CASSFKGTSGDSYEQYF.

The CDR3 coding sequence is TGTGCCAGCAGCTCCGGACAGGGGGCCAAAAACATTCAGTACTTC. This encodes CASSSGQGAKNIQYF. The V call is TRBV5-4, the J call TRBJ2-4, with 9 bases fitting TRBD1. CDR1 and CDR2 from the germline V gene are SGHNT and YYREEE (reference sequence). The CDR3 totals 15 residues. Trimming removed 3 bases from V and 1 base from J; junction bases left unmatched: 2.

V gene TRBV19 combines with J gene TRBJ2-1; TRBD1 might be the D (6 bases). CDR3 size: 15 residues. Germline CDR1 and CDR2: LNHDA and SQIVND (reference sequence). V lost 1 base and J 1 base, leaving 8 bases between the germline ends. CDR3 amino acids: CASSIGGQSYNEQFF. The CDR3 nucleotides read TGTGCCAGTAGTATAGGAGGACAGTCCTACAATGAGCAGTTCTTC.